The text below deals with one T cell receptor beta chain. CDR1 is MNHEY and CDR2 is SVGAGI in the germline V gene. The CDR3 totals 13 residues. Between the trimmed V and J ends, which lost 8 bases and 0 bases, there was a span of 7 bases. Libraries were prepared by immunoSEQ multiplex PCR; TCRdb keeps only in-frame clonotypes and omits some of them. Among fewer than 600,000 clones, approximately 88% were seen once, and the ten largest hold around 1.9%. The sample belongs to a study of blood T cell repertoires in COVID-19. The receptor's source is a woman aged 40 to 55 who had recovered from COVID-19. The sequencing sample was made of PBMCs or T cells enriched from blood (not recorded which). The chain recombines TRBV6-5 with TRBJ2-2, with D uncertain. The CDR3 loop reads CASEETNTGELFF. CDR3 DNA sequence: TGTGCCAGCGAGGAGACGAACACCGGGGAGCTGTTTTTT.